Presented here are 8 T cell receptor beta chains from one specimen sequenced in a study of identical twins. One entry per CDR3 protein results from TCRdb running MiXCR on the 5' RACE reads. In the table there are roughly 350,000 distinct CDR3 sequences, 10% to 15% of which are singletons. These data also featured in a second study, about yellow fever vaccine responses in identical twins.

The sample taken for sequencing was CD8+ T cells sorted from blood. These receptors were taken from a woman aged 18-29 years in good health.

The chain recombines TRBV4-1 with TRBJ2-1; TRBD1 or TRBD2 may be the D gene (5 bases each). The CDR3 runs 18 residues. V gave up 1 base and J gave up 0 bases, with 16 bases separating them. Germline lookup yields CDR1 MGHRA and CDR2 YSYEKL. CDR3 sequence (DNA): TGCGCCAGCAGCCAAGGTCCCCCCGGGACGAGCTCCTACAATGAGCAGTTCTTC. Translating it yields CASSQGPPGTSSYNEQFF.

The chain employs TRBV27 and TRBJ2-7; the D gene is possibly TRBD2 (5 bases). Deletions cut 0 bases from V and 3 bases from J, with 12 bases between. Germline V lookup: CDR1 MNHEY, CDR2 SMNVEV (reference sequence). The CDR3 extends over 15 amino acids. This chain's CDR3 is CASSLSDVEVYEQYF. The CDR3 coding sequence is TGTGCCAGCAGTTTATCTGATGTGGAGGTCTACGAGCAGTACTTC.

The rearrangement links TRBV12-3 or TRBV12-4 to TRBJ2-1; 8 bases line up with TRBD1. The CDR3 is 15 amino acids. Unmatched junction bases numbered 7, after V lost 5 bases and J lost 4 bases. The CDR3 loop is CASSGPQGAYNEQFF. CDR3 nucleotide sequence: TGTGCCAGCAGTGGCCCCCAGGGGGCTTACAATGAGCAGTTCTTC.

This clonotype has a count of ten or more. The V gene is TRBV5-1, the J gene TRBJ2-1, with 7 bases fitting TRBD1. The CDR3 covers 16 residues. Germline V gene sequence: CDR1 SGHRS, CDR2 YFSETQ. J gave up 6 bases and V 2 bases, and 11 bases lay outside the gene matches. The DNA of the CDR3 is TGCGCCAGCAGCTTTACCCGGGACAGAAGCACCAATGAGCAGTTCTTC. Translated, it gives CASSFTRDRSTNEQFF.

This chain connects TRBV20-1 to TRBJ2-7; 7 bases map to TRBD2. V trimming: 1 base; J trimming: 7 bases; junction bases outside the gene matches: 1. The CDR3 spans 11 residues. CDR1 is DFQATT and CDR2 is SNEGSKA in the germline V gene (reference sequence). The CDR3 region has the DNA TGCAGTGCTAGAGTACTAGCGGAGCAGTACTTC. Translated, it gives CSARVLAEQYF.

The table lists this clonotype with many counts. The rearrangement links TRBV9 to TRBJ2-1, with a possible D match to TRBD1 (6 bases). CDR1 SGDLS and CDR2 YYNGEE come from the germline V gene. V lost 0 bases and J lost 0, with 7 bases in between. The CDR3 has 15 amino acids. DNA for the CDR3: TGTGCCAGCAGCGTAGTAGGGGGCTCCTACAATGAGCAGTTCTTC. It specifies CASSVVGGSYNEQFF.

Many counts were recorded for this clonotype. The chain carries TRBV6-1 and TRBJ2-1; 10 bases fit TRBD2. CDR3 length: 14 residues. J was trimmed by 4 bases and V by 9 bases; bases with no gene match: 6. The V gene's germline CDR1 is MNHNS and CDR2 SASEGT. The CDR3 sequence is CASTGLADYNEQFF. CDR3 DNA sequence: TGTGCCAGTACTGGACTAGCGGATTACAATGAGCAGTTCTTC.

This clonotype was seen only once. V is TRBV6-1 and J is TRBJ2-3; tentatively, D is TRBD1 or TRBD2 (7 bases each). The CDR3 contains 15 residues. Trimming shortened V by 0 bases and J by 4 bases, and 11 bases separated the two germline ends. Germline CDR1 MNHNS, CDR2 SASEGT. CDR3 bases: TGTGCCAGCAGTGAAGCGCAGGGGGGGGCAGATACGCAGTATTTT. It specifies CASSEAQGGADTQYF.